This TCR beta chain was sequenced for a study of identifying expanded T cells in peripheral blood (dated by TCRdb to 2018 to 2020). Looking at the study overall: Separate aliquots of the same genomic DNA pool were sequenced to produce technical replicates, and four replicates were compared in pairs.

Notes on this clone: Its antigen is unknown. No qualities accompany the bases; no much larger clone lies one base away.

The CDR3 holds 16 amino acids from the cysteine to the phenylalanine. Only the CDR3 DNA is retained, 48 bases long and in frame from the first base. V is cut back by 6 bases and J by 4 bases, with 8 bases in the junction unmatched. CDR1 and CDR2 are read off the germline V gene (reference sequence) as LNHDA and SQIVND. Beyond this particular receptor, the publication reports: Both the number of clones called differentially abundant and the false-positive rate were significantly reduced by the beta-binomial model across all healthy-donor time intervals. The binomial model flagged 0.9 to 1.5 differentially abundant clones between technical replicates but around 15 over around two weeks and roughly 19 over four weeks. Across all healthy donors, variance in clone template counts between approximately two-week samples was found to increase significantly with total template count. The authors expected that biological variance in healthy repertoires might rise further over much longer intervals, such as months to years.

TCRbeta CDR3 regions were profiled by bias-controlled multiplex PCR amplification of genomic DNA with the immunoSEQ Assay. As for how the authors treated the data: The absolute abundance of each unique TCRbeta CDR3 region was quantified after sequences were collapsed and filtered. Differential abundance was tested with a binomial (Fisher-equivalent) model and with a beta-binomial model adding time-dependent variance fitted from healthy donors. Clones with fewer than 5 combined templates were excluded, and clones with Benjamini-Hochberg FDR below 0.01 were called differentially abundant. Beta-binomial variance was modeled as a function of total template count across the two samples using the form v = (b*log(k)+a)^2. This is the immuneACCESS table as TCRdb keeps it, with only in-frame sequences that have V and J called. A part of the clones is gone; compared with another copy, unresolved V genes explain less than half, and the rest is unexplained. That table gives V, J and clone size, and the DNA gave D and trimming. Counted in this sample were 65,000 to 95,000 clones; 70% to 90% of them appeared once. Clones ranked in the top ten supply roughly 7% of the sample.

During the collection period, no infections or other immune events were recorded for the healthy donors. Blood repertoires from healthy donors were used as a training cohort for calibrating time-dependent variance in a beta-binomial model of differential abundance of T-cell clones. The training cohort comprised 10 healthy donors, 3 female and 7 male. An age range of about 29 to 65 years, with an average of about 39 years, was recorded for the donors. Whole blood from each healthy donor was obtained from a commercial supplier and was collected at three time points around 2 weeks apart. For immunosequencing, genomic DNA was extracted from whole blood that had not been sorted.

The source is a person aged 18 to 69 in good health. Sequencing used blood. The sequence links TRBV19 to TRBJ1-6, and 8 junctional nucleotides match TRBD1. In nucleotide form, the sequence is TGTGCCAGTAGCGACGCGGACAGGGCGTATAATTCACCCCTCCACTTT. Translated, this gives CASSDADRAYNSPLHF.